The clone carrying this T cell receptor beta chain was detected once. This record belongs to a study of blood T cell repertoires in COVID-19. At the level of the study: Samples came from the United States, Italy and Spain, spanning acute and convalescent COVID-19.

Authors' analysis steps: From reference gene primer amplification, estimates of nucleated cell counts were derived. The protocol was immunoSEQ multiplex PCR, while the TCRdb copy is restricted to in-frame clones and leaves out a portion. The V and J calls and clone size come from that table; D and trimming were worked out from the DNA. The table records about 230,000 clones, approximately 82% of them present only once. The CDR3 is made up of 13 amino acids. Trimming removed 4 bases from V and 8 bases from J, with 11 bases in between. Germline V gene data show CDR1 as LGHDT and CDR2 as YNNKEL (reference sequence).

V is TRBV3-1 (or the pseudogene TRBV3-2) and J is TRBJ2-2; D is possibly TRBD2 (5 bases). The receptor comes from a woman in her seventies with active or convalescent COVID-19. Sequencing input: peripheral blood. CDR3 loop: CASSPLGGGELFF. The CDR3 nucleotides read TGTGCCAGCAGCCCCCTCGGCGGGGGGGAGCTGTTTTTT.